The next 9 T cell receptor beta chains were all read from a single sample in a study of T cells in Graves' hyperthyroidism and ophthalmopathy. Template material for amplifying TCR beta CDR3 regions consisted of RNA transcripts. HTBI primers drove first-round RT-PCR of the TCR CDR3. TCRdb ran MiXCR on the multiplex PCR reads and lists one entry per CDR3 protein. The repertoire includes approximately 600,000 distinct CDR3 sequences, less than 25% of them detected once, and 30% to 40% sits in the top ten. Sequenced sample: blood. The receptors originated from a man aged 25 to 40 with Graves' ophthalmopathy.

This clonotype was observed a single time. Given the absence of the conserved phenylalanine or tryptophan at the CDR3 end, a read error is likely. This chain uses TRBV5-1 with TRBJ1-2, with 7 bases that match TRBD1. The CDR3 extends over 16 amino acids. Germline V gives CDR1 SGHRS, CDR2 YFSETQ. CDR3 sequence: CASSLATGAYGYGYTL. The CDR3 DNA follows: TGTGCCAGCAGCTTGGCCACAGGGGCTTATGGCTATGGCTACACCCTC.

The table lists this clonotype with a few counts. The chain is built from TRBV11-2 and TRBJ1-1; 7 bases are a match to TRBD1. Germline V gene data show CDR1 as SGHAT and CDR2 as FQNNGV. The length of the CDR3 is 13 residues. With 4 bases clipped from V and 4 bases from J, the junction kept 3 bases outside the gene matches. CDR3 protein: CASSSDRATEAFF. The CDR3 DNA sequence: TGTGCCAGCAGCTCAGACAGGGCCACTGAAGCTTTCTTT.

This clonotype was seen a few times. A read error may produce the germline difference seen at one junction end. This chain links TRBV20-1 with TRBJ2-1; D is perhaps TRBD2 (5 bases). Germline CDR1 is DFQATT and CDR2 is SNEGSKA (reference sequence). CDR3 length: 13 residues. CDR3 nucleotides: TGCAGTGCTAGAGTGGCTAGCTACTATGAGCAGTTCTTC. It encodes CSARVASYYEQFF.

This chain links TRBV3-1 with TRBJ2-7, with D hard to call. CDR1 and CDR2 from the germline V gene are LGHDT and YNNKEL (reference sequence). Trimming pared 1 base from V and 9 bases from J, leaving 13 bases between. The CDR3 loop spans 13 amino acids. CDR3 in DNA: TGTGCCAGCAGCCAAGCCGTGATGGTGGGGCAGTACTTC. As protein: CASSQAVMVGQYF.

This clonotype was seen a few times. The rearrangement links TRBV5-1 to TRBJ1-6; weak D call: TRBD1 (5 bases). There are 11 residues in the CDR3. Germline V gene data show CDR1 as SGHRS and CDR2 as YFSETQ. The germline V and J ends were trimmed by 3 bases and 15 bases, with 10 bases remaining between them. This CDR3 reads CASSSGGHLHF. The CDR3 DNA is TGCGCCAGCAGCTCGGGGGGTCACCTCCACTTT.

This sequence joins TRBV24-1 and TRBJ1-5; no clear D. V lost 4 bases, J lost 3 bases, and 6 bases lay in between. The germline V gene encodes CDR1 KGHDR and CDR2 SFDVKD. This CDR3 spans 13 amino acids. CDR3 residues: CATSDAFNQPQHF. CDR3 DNA sequence: TGTGCCACCAGTGACGCTTTCAATCAGCCCCAGCATTTT.

In this sample, this clonotype turned up many times. V gene TRBV7-2 combines with J gene TRBJ2-7, with a tentative D call TRBD2 (5 bases). Trimming left V 1 base short and J 6 bases short, with 10 bases between. Looked up from germline, CDR1 is SGHTA and CDR2 is FQGNSA. There are 13 residues in the CDR3. In DNA form, the CDR3 reads TGTGCCAGCAGCTTAGATGCGGGTAGCGAGCAGTACTTC. This sequence encodes CASSLDAGSEQYF.

This clonotype appeared a few times. The chain couples TRBV28 to TRBJ1-2; TRBD1 is a possible D gene (6 bases). The length of the CDR3 is 13 residues. Germline V lookup: CDR1 MDHEN, CDR2 SYDVKM. With 6 bases removed from V and 5 bases from J, the gap between germline ends came to 13 bases. The CDR3 protein is CASSMTGVYGYTF. In nucleotides, the CDR3 is TGTGCCAGCAGCATGACAGGAGTATATGGCTACACCTTC.

There are many counts of this clonotype. The rearrangement uses TRBV27 and TRBJ2-7, with a tentative D call TRBD1 (6 bases). From germline, CDR1 is MNHEY and CDR2 SMNVEV (reference sequence). With 6 bases removed from V and 0 bases from J, the gap between germline ends came to 15 bases. The CDR3 is made up of 15 amino acids. CDR3 DNA: TGTGCCAGCAGCTTCGGACAGTTAAGCTCCTACGAGCAGTACTTC. It codes for CASSFGQLSSYEQYF.